These 5 T cell receptor beta chains came from one sample sequenced in a study of OX40 agonist ivuxolimab in advanced cancers. Produced via immunoSEQ multiplex PCR; TCRdb's table is partial and in-frame only. The data hold 83,000 or so clones, with 90% observed a single time. Sequencing was performed on CD4+ or CD8+ T cells sorted from blood, taken in a trial of the OX40 agonist ivuxolimab. These receptors all stem from an adult with an advanced solid tumor such as melanoma, head and neck, liver or kidney cancer.

This sequence joins TRBV6-1 and TRBJ1-4; 9 positions match TRBD1. Germline V lookup: CDR1 MNHNS, CDR2 SASEGT. V was pared by 7 bases and J by 8 bases, with 11 bases of the junction left unmatched. The CDR3 covers 15 residues. The CDR3 DNA follows: TGTGCCAGCAAAATCCTGGGACAGGGAGACGAAAAACTGTTTTTT. Protein: CASKILGQGDEKLFF.

The chain is built from TRBV18 and TRBJ1-2, with TRBD1 identical over 7 bases. Germline trimming cut 3 bases from V and 5 bases from J; bases unmatched to any gene: 12. CDR3 length equals 16 residues. CDR1 and CDR2 (germline): KGHSH, LQKENI. The CDR3 DNA is TGTGCCAGCTCACCCCTAGGAAAGGGGGCTATGTATGGCTACACCTTC. The encoded protein is CASSPLGKGAMYGYTF.

The chain employs TRBV6-1 and TRBJ1-4; possibly TRBD1 for D (5 bases). The CDR3 loop spans 14 amino acids. Trimming took 0 bases from V and 7 from J, leaving 9 bases between them. Germline CDR1 reads MNHNS; CDR2 reads SASEGT. CDR3 sequence (DNA): TGTGCCAGCAGTGAAGCGCATAGGGGTGAAAAACTGTTTTTT. As protein: CASSEAHRGEKLFF.

The J gene is TRBJ1-1, the V gene TRBV19; 8 bases line up with TRBD1. CDR1 is LNHDA and CDR2 is SQIVND in the germline V gene (reference sequence). The CDR3 length is 15 residues. The trim removed 3 bases at V and 2 bases at J, leaving 5 bases unmatched. The CDR3 loop reads CASSIYGQGNTEAFF. The DNA of the CDR3 is TGTGCCAGTAGTATTTACGGACAGGGAAACACTGAAGCTTTCTTT.

The chain links TRBV27 to TRBJ2-5; weak D call: TRBD2 (6 bases). Trimming took 5 bases from V and 0 from J, leaving 10 bases between them. Germline lookup yields CDR1 MNHEY and CDR2 SMNVEV (reference sequence). There are 14 residues in the CDR3. This chain's CDR3 is CASSPPGDQETQYF. The CDR3 coding sequence is TGTGCCAGCAGTCCTCCGGGGGACCAAGAGACCCAGTACTTC.